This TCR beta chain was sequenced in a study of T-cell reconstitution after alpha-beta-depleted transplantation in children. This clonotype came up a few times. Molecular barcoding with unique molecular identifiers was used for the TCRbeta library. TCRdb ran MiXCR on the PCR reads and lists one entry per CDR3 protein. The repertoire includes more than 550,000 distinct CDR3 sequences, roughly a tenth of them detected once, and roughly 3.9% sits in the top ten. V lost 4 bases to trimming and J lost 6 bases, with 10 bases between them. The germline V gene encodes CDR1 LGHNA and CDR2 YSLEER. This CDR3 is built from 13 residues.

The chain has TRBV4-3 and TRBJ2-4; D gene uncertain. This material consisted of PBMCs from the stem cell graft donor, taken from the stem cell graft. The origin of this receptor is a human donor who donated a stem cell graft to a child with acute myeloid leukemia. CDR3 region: CASSPDLRNIQYF. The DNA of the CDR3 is TGCGCCAGCAGCCCCGACCTGCGAAACATTCAGTACTTC.